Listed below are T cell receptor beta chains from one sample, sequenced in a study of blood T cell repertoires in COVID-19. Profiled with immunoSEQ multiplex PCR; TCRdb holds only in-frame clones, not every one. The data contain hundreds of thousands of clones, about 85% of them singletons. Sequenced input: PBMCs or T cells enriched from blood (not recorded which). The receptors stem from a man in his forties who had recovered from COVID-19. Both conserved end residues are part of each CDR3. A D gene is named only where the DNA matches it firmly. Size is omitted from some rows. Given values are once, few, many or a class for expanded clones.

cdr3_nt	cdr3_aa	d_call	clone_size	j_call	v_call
TGTGCCAGCAGCTGGGCTAGCGGTTACAATGAGCAGTTCTTC	CASSWASGYNEQFF	TRBD2	few	TRBJ2-1	TRBV5-5
TGTGCCAGTAGTATAGGGGCCCGTTCCTCCTACGAGCAGTACTTC	CASSIGARSSYEQYF	-	-	TRBJ2-7	TRBV19
TGCAGTGCTAGTCAAGCGGGAGGGTACCCAGATACGCAGTATTTT	CSASQAGGYPDTQYF	TRBD2	-	TRBJ2-3	TRBV20-1
TGTGCCAGCAGCTTAATCCCTCCCGGGGAGCTGTTTTTT	CASSLIPPGELFF	-	-	TRBJ2-2	TRBV7-8
TGTGCCAGCACCAAGGTCCCCTCAGAGGCACACCCCCAGCATTTT	CASTKVPSEAHPQHF	-	few	TRBJ1-5	TRBV2
TGTGCCAGCAGCCAAGCATCCGCCAATGAGCAGTTCTTC	CASSQASANEQFF	-	-	TRBJ2-1	TRBV7-2
TGTGCCAGCAGCGCCCAAGGGGCAGGAAAACAAGAGACCCAGTACTTC	CASSAQGAGKQETQYF	-	once	TRBJ2-5	TRBV9
TGCGCCAGCAGCACTACAGGGTTTATTACTGAAGCTTTCTTT	CASSTTGFITEAFF	-	-	TRBJ1-1	TRBV5-1
TGTGCCAGCGGAGAAGCGTTCTATGGCTACACCTTC	CASGEAFYGYTF	-	-	TRBJ1-2	TRBV27
TGTGCCAGCAGTCAGGGACAGAAGGGTCAGCCCCAGCATTTT	CASSQGQKGQPQHF	TRBD1	-	TRBJ1-5	TRBV2
TGTGCCAGCAGTCTCGTCGGGACAGCTGGGGAGCAGTACTTC	CASSLVGTAGEQYF	TRBD1	-	TRBJ2-7	TRBV28
TGTGCCAGCAGCTTGGCCATTCTCCCCTCTTGGGACTCCGAGCAGTACTTC	CASSLAILPSWDSEQYF	-	-	TRBJ2-7	TRBV5-4
TGTGCCAGCAGTCTCTTCGGTGGCTACACCTTC	CASSLFGGYTF	-	-	TRBJ1-2	TRBV28
TGTGCCAGCAGCTTACGGGGTGCGCATGAGCAGTTCTTC	CASSLRGAHEQFF	-	-	TRBJ2-1	TRBV7-3
TGTGCCAGCAGCTTAGGACGCGGGAGCCACTACGAGCAGTACTTC	CASSLGRGSHYEQYF	TRBD2	-	TRBJ2-7	TRBV7-8
TGCGCCAGCAGCCAAACCCCGACGCGGGGGCACACAGATACGCAGTATTTT	CASSQTPTRGHTDTQYF	-	-	TRBJ2-3	TRBV4-1
TGTGCCAGCAGCTCCAATCACAATGAGCAGTTCTTC	CASSSNHNEQFF	-	-	TRBJ2-1	TRBV9
TGTGCCAGCCGGGACAGGGACACTGAAGCTTTCTTT	CASRDRDTEAFF	TRBD1	-	TRBJ1-1	TRBV11-2
TGTGCCAGCAGCTCTAGTAACCGGGTAGCGGCAGTCACAGATACGCAGTATTTT	CASSSSNRVAAVTDTQYF	-	-	TRBJ2-3	TRBV9
TGTGCCAGCAGTGTAGCCACAGGGATCGGAAAACTGTTTTTT	CASSVATGIGKLFF	-	few	TRBJ1-4	TRBV6-1
TGTGCCAGCAGACGTAGAGGGACAGGCTATGGCTACACCTTC	CASRRRGTGYGYTF	TRBD1	-	TRBJ1-2	TRBV6-5
TGTGCCAGTAGTTCTGACAGGGGCCGGTACTATGGCTACACCTTC	CASSSDRGRYYGYTF	TRBD1	-	TRBJ1-2	TRBV19
TGTGCCAGCAGCGTAGCTACTAACAGGGGGTCCACCGGGGAGCTGTTTTTT	CASSVATNRGSTGELFF	TRBD1	-	TRBJ2-2	TRBV9
TGTGCCAGTAGTGATCCCGGGGACACTGAAGCTTTCTTT	CASSDPGDTEAFF	-	-	TRBJ1-1	TRBV19
TGTGCCAGCAGTGAAACACAGATCTCTGGAAACACCATATATTTT	CASSETQISGNTIYF	-	-	TRBJ1-3	TRBV2
TGTGCCAGTAGTATTTGGATCTGGGACAGGGAAGGGACTAACTATGGCTACACCTTC	CASSIWIWDREGTNYGYTF	TRBD1	-	TRBJ1-2	TRBV19
TGTGCCAGTAGAGGACGGTCGCGGGAGTTCGCAGATACGCAGTATTTT	CASRGRSREFADTQYF	TRBD2	once	TRBJ2-3	TRBV19
TGTGCCAGCCGACCAGGACAGCAGCTTTCTCAGCCCCAGCATTTT	CASRPGQQLSQPQHF	-	-	TRBJ1-5	TRBV6-6
TGTGCCAGCAGCCACCGGGACAGGAGGGATGGCTACACCTTC	CASSHRDRRDGYTF	TRBD1	-	TRBJ1-2	TRBV3-1/TRBV3-2
TGTGCCAGTAGTATCTCGGGGATTGGGCGCAATCAGCCCCAGCATTTT	CASSISGIGRNQPQHF	-	-	TRBJ1-5	TRBV19
TGTGCCAGCAGCCCGGACCACCCGGGGCAGCCCCAGCATTTT	CASSPDHPGQPQHF	-	-	TRBJ1-5	TRBV7-9
TGTGCCAGCACCCTAACCACTAGCGGGGAGCAGTTCTTC	CASTLTTSGEQFF	TRBD2	-	TRBJ2-1	TRBV7-9
TGTGCCAGCAGTTCGTTAGGCCGGAGGTACGAGCAGTACTTC	CASSSLGRRYEQYF	-	once	TRBJ2-7	TRBV6-5
TGTGCCAGCGGGGGGAAGCGGGAGAGACTAAATCCAAGCTCCTACAATGAGCAGTTCTTC	CASGGKRERLNPSSYNEQFF	TRBD2	few	TRBJ2-1	TRBV3-1/TRBV3-2
TGTGCCAGCAGCCCAGGGATTCAGCCCCAGCATTTT	CASSPGIQPQHF	-	-	TRBJ1-5	TRBV7-9
TGCGCCAGCAGCTACGGACAAGCTAGCACAGATACGCAGTATTTT	CASSYGQASTDTQYF	-	-	TRBJ2-3	TRBV4-1
TGTGCCATCTCCCCCGCGACTAGCGGTAGCACAGATACGCAGTATTTT	CAISPATSGSTDTQYF	TRBD2	-	TRBJ2-3	TRBV10-3
TGTGCCAGCAGTTCTCGACAGGTACCTGAAGCTTTCTTT	CASSSRQVPEAFF	-	-	TRBJ1-1	TRBV28
TGTGCTAGTGGTTTGGTAGGCGGGACCTACACAGATACGCAGTATTTT	CASGLVGGTYTDTQYF	-	-	TRBJ2-3	TRBV12-5
TGTGCCACCAAAGACAGGGCGGGGAACACTGAAGCTTTCTTT	CATKDRAGNTEAFF	TRBD1	-	TRBJ1-1	TRBV15
TGCGCCAGCAGCTTGAGGACAGGGACAGAGACCCAGTACTTC	CASSLRTGTETQYF	TRBD1	-	TRBJ2-5	TRBV5-1
TGTGCCATTACTAGGAACACCGGGGAGCTGTTTTTT	CAITRNTGELFF	-	-	TRBJ2-2	TRBV2
TGTGCCAGCAGACCAAGACTCCTTAGCAATCAGCCCCAGCATTTT	CASRPRLLSNQPQHF	-	once	TRBJ1-5	TRBV6-5
TGTGCCAGCAGCATTCGGGGGAACAATTCACCCCTCCACTTT	CASSIRGNNSPLHF	-	-	TRBJ1-6	TRBV9
TGTGCCAGCAGTTTATCTGGGGCTGGGTACAATGAGCAGTTCTTC	CASSLSGAGYNEQFF	-	-	TRBJ2-1	TRBV28
TGTGCCAGCAATCTTCAGGGGTTTAGTAATGAGCAGTTCTTC	CASNLQGFSNEQFF	-	-	TRBJ2-1	TRBV27
TGTGCCACCAGCAGAGATTTGAACCCTATCCCCACTGAAGCTTTCTTT	CATSRDLNPIPTEAFF	-	-	TRBJ1-1	TRBV15
TGTGCCAGCAGTGACTCGATAAGGGGTCGGATGGGAGGCTACACCTTC	CASSDSIRGRMGGYTF	-	few	TRBJ1-2	TRBV6-4
TGTGCCAGCAGTTACCTGGACAGCGCCTACAATGAGCAGTTCTTC	CASSYLDSAYNEQFF	-	-	TRBJ2-1	TRBV6-5
TGTGCCAGCAGCCAAGACCCAGACAGCAGCTCCTACGAGCAGTACTTC	CASSQDPDSSSYEQYF	-	-	TRBJ2-7	TRBV3-1/TRBV3-2
TGTGCCAGCAGTCCAAAACCTGGGCCAACAACTAATGAAAAACTGTTTTTT	CASSPKPGPTTNEKLFF	-	-	TRBJ1-4	TRBV6-6
TGTGCCAGCAGCCCCGGGGGGGGACGGGAGACCCAGTACTTC	CASSPGGGRETQYF	TRBD2	-	TRBJ2-5	TRBV2
TGTGCCTGGAGTGACGGCGGGGGCTACACCTTC	CAWSDGGGYTF	-	-	TRBJ1-2	TRBV30
TGTGCCAGCAGCTTCCACAGAAACACTGAAGCTTTCTTT	CASSFHRNTEAFF	-	-	TRBJ1-1	TRBV5-8
TGTGCCAGCAGCTTAGACAGTTACCACGAGCAGTACTTC	CASSLDSYHEQYF	-	-	TRBJ2-7	TRBV7-3
TGTGCCAGCAGTGAAGTCGAGACTAAACTGTTTTTT	CASSEVETKLFF	-	few	TRBJ1-4	TRBV25-1
TGCGCCAGCAGCCAAGATATGTCAGGGGACCAAAACGAGCAGTACTTC	CASSQDMSGDQNEQYF	-	-	TRBJ2-7	TRBV4-1
TGTGCCAGCAGTTTATCATACAGGGCCTCCTACGAGCAGTACTTC	CASSLSYRASYEQYF	-	-	TRBJ2-7	TRBV28
TGTGCCAGCAGTCCCGGGACTAGCGGGAGATACCTCCTAGGCAATGAGCAGTTCTTC	CASSPGTSGRYLLGNEQFF	TRBD2	-	TRBJ2-1	TRBV2
TGTGCCAGCAGTGAAAGGCAGGGGGTTCATTTT	CASSERQGVHF	TRBD1	once	TRBJ1-5	TRBV2